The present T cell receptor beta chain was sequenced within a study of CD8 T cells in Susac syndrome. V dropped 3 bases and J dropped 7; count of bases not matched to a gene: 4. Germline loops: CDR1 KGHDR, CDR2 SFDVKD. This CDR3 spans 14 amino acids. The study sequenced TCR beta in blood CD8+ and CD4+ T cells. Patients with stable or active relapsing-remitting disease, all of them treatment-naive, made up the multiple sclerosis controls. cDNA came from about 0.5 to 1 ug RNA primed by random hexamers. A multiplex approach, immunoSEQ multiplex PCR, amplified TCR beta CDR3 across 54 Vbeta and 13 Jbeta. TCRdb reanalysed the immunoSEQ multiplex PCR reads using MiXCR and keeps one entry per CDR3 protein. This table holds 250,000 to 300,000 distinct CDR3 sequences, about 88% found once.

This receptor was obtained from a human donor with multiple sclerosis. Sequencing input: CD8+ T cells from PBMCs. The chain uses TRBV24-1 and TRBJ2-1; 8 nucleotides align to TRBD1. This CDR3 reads CATSDLQGANEQFF. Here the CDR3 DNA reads TGTGCCACCAGTGATCTCCAGGGGGCTAATGAGCAGTTCTTC.